The 15 T cell receptor beta chains presented below share a single source sample, sequenced in a study of cytomegalovirus exposure and HLA in healthy donors. Primers included in the PCR were 60 Vbeta and 13 Jbeta primers. TCRdb's table, derived via immunoSEQ multiplex PCR, lists solely in-frame clones and lacks some. In the table there are more than 100,000 clones, around 9% of which are singletons. The sequencing input was PBMCs. These receptors came from a woman between 40 and 55 years old in good health and CMV-seropositive.

The rearrangement joins TRBV19 to TRBJ2-7; TRBD1 matches at 7 bases. CDR3 length equals 14 residues. Unmatched junction bases numbered 0, after V lost 1 base and J lost 0 bases. Germline CDR1 LNHDA, CDR2 SQIVND (reference sequence). Written as DNA, the CDR3 is TGTGCCAGTAGTATAGGACAGGGCTCCTACGAGCAGTACTTC. This encodes CASSIGQGSYEQYF.

The sample holds a few counts of this clone. The chain couples TRBV5-1 to TRBJ1-2, with 7 bases aligning to TRBD1. The V segment lost 3 bases and the J segment 3 bases; nucleotides outside the gene matches: 5. The CDR3 sequence is 14 residues long. Germline V gene sequence: CDR1 SGHRS, CDR2 YFSETQ. The CDR3 here is CASSYAGQHYGYTF. The CDR3 DNA reads TGCGCCAGCAGCTACGCGGGACAGCACTATGGCTACACCTTC.

There are a few counts of this clone. The rearrangement joins TRBV5-1 to TRBJ2-2; TRBD1 matches at 7 bases. V gave up 4 bases and J gave up 1 base; unmatched junction bases: 7. The CDR3 has 16 residues. CDR1 and CDR2 (germline): SGHRS, YFSETQ. CDR3 nucleotide sequence: TGCGCCAGCAGCGCCTGGACAGGCTGGAACACCGGGGAGCTGTTTTTT. Translating gives CASSAWTGWNTGELFF.

J is TRBJ2-3 and V is TRBV28; unclear D gene. The CDR3 runs to 14 residues. V shed 7 bases and J shed 4 bases, with 15 bases lying between them. Germline CDR1 MDHEN, CDR2 SYDVKM. The DNA for the CDR3 is TGTGCCAGCACAACTGTAGAAGTAGCAGATACGCAGTATTTT. Translated, it gives CASTTVEVADTQYF.

The chain recombines TRBV18 with TRBJ2-5, with TRBD1 matching 10 bases. The J segment lost 2 bases and the V segment lost 8 bases, leaving 5 bases of the junction unmatched. The germline V gene has CDR1 KGHSH and CDR2 LQKENI. CDR3 length: 14 residues. Written as DNA, the CDR3 is TGTGCCAGCGCAAGGGACAGGGGTCAAGAGACCCAGTACTTC. It encodes CASARDRGQETQYF.

This clone occurred a few times. The rearrangement joins TRBV27 to TRBJ1-1; weak D call: TRBD1 (5 bases). The length of the CDR3 is 14 residues. Looked up from germline, CDR1 is MNHEY and CDR2 is SMNVEV (reference sequence). V was pared by 0 bases and J by 8 bases, with 13 bases between. The DNA for the CDR3 is TGTGCCAGCAGTTTATCTCACCGGGCAGGGGAAGCTTTCTTT. It is translated as CASSLSHRAGEAFF.

This clone has a handful of counts. The chain links TRBV4-1 to TRBJ2-7, with D maybe TRBD1 (5 bases). Germline values: CDR1 MGHRA, CDR2 YSYEKL. The CDR3 has 13 residues. V was cut by 0 bases and J by 3 bases, with 6 bases left in between. CDR3 DNA sequence: TGCGCCAGCAGCCAAGATGACAGCTACGAGCAGTACTTC. Translation gives CASSQDDSYEQYF.

The rearrangement uses TRBV7-9 and TRBJ2-3; 8 bases map to TRBD2. The CDR3 is 16 amino acids. CDR1 and CDR2 (germline): SEHNR, FQNEAQ (reference sequence). The junction had 8 bases not matched to a gene; V was cut back by 4 bases and J by 2 bases. The CDR3 DNA reads TGTGCCAGCAGCTACAAAACGGGGGGGGACACAGATACGCAGTATTTT. Its translation: CASSYKTGGDTDTQYF.

The genes are TRBV7-2 and TRBJ1-1, with 8 bases that match TRBD1. The length of the CDR3 is 14 residues. Germline loops: CDR1 SGHTA, CDR2 FQGNSA. The trim removed 3 bases at V and 4 bases at J, leaving 4 bases unmatched. CDR3 region: CASSFRTGSTEAFF. The CDR3 bases are TGTGCCAGCAGCTTCAGGACAGGGAGCACTGAAGCTTTCTTT.

The chain has TRBV6-1 and TRBJ2-3, with 7 bases that match TRBD1. Germline assignment: CDR1 MNHNS and CDR2 SASEGT. This CDR3 has 15 amino acids. J was trimmed by 0 bases and V by 8 bases; bases with no gene match: 8. The CDR3 region is CASLVTGASTDTQYF. The CDR3 nucleotides are TGTGCCAGCCTCGTCACAGGGGCTAGCACAGATACGCAGTATTTT.

This clone was detected a few times. As DNA, the CDR3 is TGCAGCGTTGAAGATCGGGGGCAGGGGGCTTGGAATGAGCAGTTCTTC. Translation gives CSVEDRGQGAWNEQFF. This sequence joins TRBV29-1 and TRBJ2-1; 8 bases fit TRBD1. The CDR3 sequence is 16 residues long. CDR1 and CDR2 from the germline V gene are SQVTM and ANQGSEA. J gave up 7 bases and V 0 bases, and 11 bases lay outside the gene matches.

This chain connects TRBV13 to TRBJ1-1; TRBD1 might be the D (5 bases). This CDR3 region has 15 residues. CDR1 PRHDT and CDR2 FYEKMQ come from the germline V gene (reference sequence). Trimming took off 2 bases at V and 1 base at J, with 11 bases between the two ends. CDR3 residues: CASSLLGGTNTEAFF. The CDR3 DNA reads TGTGCCAGCAGCTTATTGGGGGGTACGAACACTGAAGCTTTCTTT.

The chain is built from TRBV7-8 and TRBJ1-1; D is undetermined. This CDR3 has 13 amino acids. Germline values: CDR1 SGHVS, CDR2 FQNEAQ. V was shortened by 2 bases and J by 1 base, with 5 bases between the two germline ends. CDR3 residues: CASSLYTNTEAFF. The DNA of the CDR3 is TGTGCCAGCAGCTTATACACGAACACTGAAGCTTTCTTT.

Only a few counts were recorded for this clone. V is TRBV27 and J is TRBJ1-5; D is uncertain. The CDR3 is 14 amino acids. V was cut by 5 bases and J by 8 bases, with 16 bases left in between. CDR1 and CDR2 (germline): MNHEY, SMNVEV (reference sequence). CDR3 residues: CASSTRGSEKPQHF. CDR3 DNA: TGTGCCAGCAGTACCCGCGGGTCAGAAAAGCCCCAGCATTTT.

The chain is built from TRBV9 and TRBJ2-3; D is undetermined. The CDR3 length is 15 residues. CDR1 is SGDLS, CDR2 YYNGEE, per germline. Trimming cost V 2 bases and J 6 bases, with 16 bases left between them. In nucleotides, the CDR3 is TGTGCCAGCAGCGTTTCGGAGCACCCCACGGATACGCAGTATTTT. As protein: CASSVSEHPTDTQYF.